This T cell receptor (beta chain) emerged from a study of T cells in Graves' hyperthyroidism and ophthalmopathy. Amplification yielded TCR beta CDR3 regions, with RNA transcripts as the source. First-round RT-PCR targeting the TCR CDR3 was performed with the HTBI primer set. TCRdb redid the calling of the multiplex PCR reads with MiXCR, one entry per CDR3 protein. The sample includes about 480,000 distinct CDR3 sequences, roughly 14% of them seen just once. The CDR3 runs 14 residues. CDR1 and CDR2 (germline): SGHVS, FNYEAQ. V gave up 2 bases and J gave up 1 base, with 8 bases separating them. The clonotype originates from a woman younger than 35 with Graves' hyperthyroidism. Sequenced: blood. This sequence joins TRBV7-6 and TRBJ1-1; D may be TRBD1 (6 bases). CDR3 nucleotide sequence: TGTGCCAGCAGCTTAATACAGGGGAACACTGAAGCTTTCTTT. It translates to CASSLIQGNTEAFF.